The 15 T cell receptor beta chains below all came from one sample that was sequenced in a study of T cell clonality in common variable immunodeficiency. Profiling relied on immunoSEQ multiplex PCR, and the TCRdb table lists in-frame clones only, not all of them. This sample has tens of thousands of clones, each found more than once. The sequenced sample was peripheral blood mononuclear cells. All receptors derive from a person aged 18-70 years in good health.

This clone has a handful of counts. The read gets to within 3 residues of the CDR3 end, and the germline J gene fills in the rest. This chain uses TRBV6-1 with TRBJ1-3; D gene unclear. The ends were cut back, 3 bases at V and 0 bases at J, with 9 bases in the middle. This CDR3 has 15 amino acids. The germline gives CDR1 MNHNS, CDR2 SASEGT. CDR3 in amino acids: CASSEAHPSGNTIYF. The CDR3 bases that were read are TGTGCCAGCAGTGAGGCACACCCCTCTGGAAACACC.

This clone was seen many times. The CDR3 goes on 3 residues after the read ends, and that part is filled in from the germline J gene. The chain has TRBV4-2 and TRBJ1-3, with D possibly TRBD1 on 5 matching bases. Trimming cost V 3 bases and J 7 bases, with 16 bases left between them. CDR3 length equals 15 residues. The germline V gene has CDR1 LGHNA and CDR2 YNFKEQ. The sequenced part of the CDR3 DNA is TGTGCCAGCAGCCACCGACAGAGAAGAGGGAACACC. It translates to CASSHRQRRGNT. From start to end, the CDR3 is CASSHRQRRGNTIYF.

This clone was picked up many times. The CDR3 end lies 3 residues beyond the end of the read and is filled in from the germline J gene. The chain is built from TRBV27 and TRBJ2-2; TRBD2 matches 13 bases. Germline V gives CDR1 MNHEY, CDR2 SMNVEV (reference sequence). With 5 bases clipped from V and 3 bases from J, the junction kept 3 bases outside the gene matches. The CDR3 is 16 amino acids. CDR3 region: CASSLGTSGDTGELFF. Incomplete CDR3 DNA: TGTGCCAGCAGTCTCGGGACTAGCGGGGACACCGGGGAG.

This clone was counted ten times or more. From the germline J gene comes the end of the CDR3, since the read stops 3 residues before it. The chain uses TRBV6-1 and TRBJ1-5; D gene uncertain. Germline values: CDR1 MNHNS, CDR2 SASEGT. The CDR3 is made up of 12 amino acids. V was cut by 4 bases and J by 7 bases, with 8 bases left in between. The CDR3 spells CASSGGFQPQHF. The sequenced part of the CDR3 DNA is TGTGCCAGCAGTGGAGGGTTCCAGCCC.

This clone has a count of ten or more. CDR3 sequence: CASSQVGTGNTEAFF. CDR3 DNA, as far as it was read: TGTGCCAGCAGCCAAGTAGGGACAGGGAACACTGAA. The chain employs TRBV4-2 and TRBJ1-1, with 8 bases that match TRBD1. The DNA ends 3 residues before the CDR3 does, and the rest of the CDR3 is filled in from the germline J gene. The CDR3 runs to 15 residues. In germline, CDR1 is LGHNA, CDR2 YNFKEQ. V was pared by 1 base and J by 1 base, with 2 bases of the junction left unmatched.

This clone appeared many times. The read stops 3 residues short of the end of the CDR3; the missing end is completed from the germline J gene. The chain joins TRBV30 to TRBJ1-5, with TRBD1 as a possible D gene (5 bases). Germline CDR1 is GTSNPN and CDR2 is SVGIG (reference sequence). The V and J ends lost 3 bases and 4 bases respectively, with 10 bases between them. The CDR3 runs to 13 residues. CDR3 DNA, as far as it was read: TGTGCCTGGAGCGACAGAGAAAATCAGCCC. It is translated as CAWSDRENQP. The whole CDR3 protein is CAWSDRENQPQHF.

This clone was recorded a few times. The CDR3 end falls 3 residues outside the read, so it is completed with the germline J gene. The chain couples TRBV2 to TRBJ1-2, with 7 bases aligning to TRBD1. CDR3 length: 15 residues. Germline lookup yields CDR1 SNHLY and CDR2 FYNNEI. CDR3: CASSDRSGGPYDYTF. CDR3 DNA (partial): TGTGCCAGCAGTGATCGTTCAGGGGGTCCCTACGAC.

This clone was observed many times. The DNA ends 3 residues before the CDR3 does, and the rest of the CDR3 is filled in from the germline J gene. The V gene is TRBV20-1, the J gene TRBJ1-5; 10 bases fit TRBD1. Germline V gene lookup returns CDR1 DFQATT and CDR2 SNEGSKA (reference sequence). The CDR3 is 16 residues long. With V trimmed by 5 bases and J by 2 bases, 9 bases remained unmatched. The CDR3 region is CSALGQGSFGNQPQHF. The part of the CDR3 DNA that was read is TGCAGTGCTTTGGGACAGGGGAGTTTCGGCAATCAGCCC.

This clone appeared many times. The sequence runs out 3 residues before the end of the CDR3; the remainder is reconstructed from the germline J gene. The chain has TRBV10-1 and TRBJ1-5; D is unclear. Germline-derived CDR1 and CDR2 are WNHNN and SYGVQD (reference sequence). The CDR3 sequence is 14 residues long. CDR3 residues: CASSEPQGQFPQHF. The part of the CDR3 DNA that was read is TGCGCCAGCAGTGAGCCTCAAGGGCAGTTTCCC.

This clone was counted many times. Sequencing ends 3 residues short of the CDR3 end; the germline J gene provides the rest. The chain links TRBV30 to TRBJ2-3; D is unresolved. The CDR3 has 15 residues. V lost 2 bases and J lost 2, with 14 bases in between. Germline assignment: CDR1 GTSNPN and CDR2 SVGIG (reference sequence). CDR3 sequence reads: CAWSSGAGYTDTQYF. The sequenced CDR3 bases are TGTGCCTGGAGTTCTGGCGCAGGATACACAGATACG.

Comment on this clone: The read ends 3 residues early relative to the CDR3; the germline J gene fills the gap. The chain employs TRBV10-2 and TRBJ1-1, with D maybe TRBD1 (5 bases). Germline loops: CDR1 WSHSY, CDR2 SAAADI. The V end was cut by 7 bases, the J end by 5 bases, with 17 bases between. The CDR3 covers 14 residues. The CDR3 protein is CASTRGALGTEAFF. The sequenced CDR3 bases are TGCGCCAGCACCAGAGGGGCCCTGGGGACTGAA.

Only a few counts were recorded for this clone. The CDR3 DNA, read in part, is TGTGCCAGCAGTCCGACACTTTACGAG. Amino acid sequence: CASSPTLYE. The full-length CDR3 reads as CASSPTLYEQYF. This chain connects TRBV27 to TRBJ2-7; D gene ambiguous. The read stops 3 residues short of the end of the CDR3; the missing end is completed from the germline J gene. Germline V gene sequence: CDR1 MNHEY, CDR2 SMNVEV (reference sequence). V was shortened by 5 bases and J by 4 bases, with 9 bases between the two germline ends. This CDR3 comprises 12 residues.

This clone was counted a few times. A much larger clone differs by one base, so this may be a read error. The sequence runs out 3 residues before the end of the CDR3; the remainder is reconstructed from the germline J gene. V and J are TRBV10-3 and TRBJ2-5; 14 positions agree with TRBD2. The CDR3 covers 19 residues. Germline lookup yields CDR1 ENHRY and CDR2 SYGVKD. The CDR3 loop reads CAISPGLAGVDASTDTQYF. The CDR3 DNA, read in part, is TGTGCCATCAGTCCGGGACTAGCGGGGGTCGACGCTAGCACAGATACC.

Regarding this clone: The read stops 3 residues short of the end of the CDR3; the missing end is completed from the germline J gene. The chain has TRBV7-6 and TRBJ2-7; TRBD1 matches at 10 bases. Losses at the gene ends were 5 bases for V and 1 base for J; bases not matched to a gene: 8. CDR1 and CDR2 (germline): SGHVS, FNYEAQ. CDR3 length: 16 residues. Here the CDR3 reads CASSPSGQGGSYEQYF. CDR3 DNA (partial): TGTGCCAGCAGCCCTAGCGGACAGGGGGGATCCTACGAG.

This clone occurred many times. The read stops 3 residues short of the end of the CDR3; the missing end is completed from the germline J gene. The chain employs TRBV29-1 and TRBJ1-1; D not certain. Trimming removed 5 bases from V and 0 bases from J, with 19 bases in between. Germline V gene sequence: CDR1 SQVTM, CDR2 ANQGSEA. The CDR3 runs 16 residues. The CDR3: CSVLLGGVVMNTEAFF. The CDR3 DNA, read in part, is TGCAGCGTTCTCTTAGGCGGAGTCGTCATGAACACTGAA.